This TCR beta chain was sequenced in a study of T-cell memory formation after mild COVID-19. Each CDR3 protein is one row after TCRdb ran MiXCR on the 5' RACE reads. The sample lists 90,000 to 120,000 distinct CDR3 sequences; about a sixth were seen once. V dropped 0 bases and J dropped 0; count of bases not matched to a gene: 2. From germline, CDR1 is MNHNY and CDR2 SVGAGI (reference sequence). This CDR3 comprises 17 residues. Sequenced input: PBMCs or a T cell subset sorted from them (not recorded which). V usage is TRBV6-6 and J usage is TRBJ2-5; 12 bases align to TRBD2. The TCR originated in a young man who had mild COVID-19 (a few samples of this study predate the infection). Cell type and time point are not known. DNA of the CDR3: TGTGCCAGCAGTTACTCTCGGACTAGCGGGGACCAAGAGACCCAGTACTTC. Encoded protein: CASSYSRTSGDQETQYF.